The clone carrying this TCR beta chain was observed at least ten times. The antigen remains unidentified. The record originates from a study of spatial heterogeneity in lung cancer. At the level of the study: Beta-chain sequences were consistently detected more often than alpha-chain sequences.

Using its own MiXCR run on the 5' RACE reads, TCRdb lists one record per CDR3 protein. The repertoire consists of 15,000 to 20,000 distinct CDR3 sequences, with around 7% occurring once and the leading ten covering 20% to 25%. The CDR3 has 16 amino acids. V was clipped by 0 bases and J by 5 bases; unmatched bases: 6. Germline lookup yields CDR1 SGHTS and CDR2 YDEGEE. Whole-study findings and limits: Roughly 6.3% of tumor T cells for alpha chains and 13% for beta chains were estimated to be covered. Tumors with more nonsynonymous mutations had more expanded intratumoral alpha and beta TCRs.

Time point described: sample taken at primary tumor resection. Unsorted whole RNA of tumor, nontumor lung or frozen PBMC was sequenced. The specimen was lung tumor tissue, collected at surgery. This receptor was identified in a female donor with early-stage non-small cell lung cancer. The J gene is TRBJ2-1, the V gene TRBV5-8; 9 positions agree with TRBD1. CDR3 amino acids: CASSLDTGQGNNEQFF. Here the CDR3 DNA reads TGTGCCAGCAGCTTGGACACGGGACAGGGAAACAATGAGCAGTTCTTC.